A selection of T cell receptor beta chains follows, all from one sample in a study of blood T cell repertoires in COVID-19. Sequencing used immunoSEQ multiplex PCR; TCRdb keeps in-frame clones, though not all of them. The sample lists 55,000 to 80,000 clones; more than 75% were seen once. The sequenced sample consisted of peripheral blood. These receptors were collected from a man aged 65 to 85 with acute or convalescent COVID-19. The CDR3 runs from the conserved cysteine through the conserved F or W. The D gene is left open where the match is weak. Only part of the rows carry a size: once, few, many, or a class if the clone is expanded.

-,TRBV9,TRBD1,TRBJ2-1,CASSGGTGMYEQFF,TGTGCCAGCAGCGGAGGGACAGGGATGTATGAGCAGTTCTTC
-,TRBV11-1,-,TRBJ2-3,CASSLTGSDTQYF,TGTGCCAGCAGCTTAACAGGGTCAGATACGCAGTATTTT
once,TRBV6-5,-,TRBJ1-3,CATAQEHSGNTIYF,TGTGCCACCGCACAGGAACACTCTGGAAACACCATATATTTT
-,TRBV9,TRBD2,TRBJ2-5,CASSVGISGTNQETQYF,TGTGCCAGCAGCGTAGGAATCTCTGGGACTAACCAAGAGACCCAGTACTTC
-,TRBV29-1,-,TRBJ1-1,CSVGEQRTEAFF,TGCAGCGTAGGCGAGCAGAGGACTGAAGCTTTCTTT
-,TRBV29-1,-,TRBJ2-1,CSVEGPTKDEQFF,TGCAGCGTTGAGGGCCCTACCAAGGATGAGCAGTTCTTC
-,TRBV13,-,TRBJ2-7,CASSLGLRSGEQYF,TGTGCCAGCAGCTTAGGCCTTCGTTCGGGCGAGCAGTACTTC
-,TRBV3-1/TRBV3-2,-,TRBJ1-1,CASSQGFARAFF,TGTGCCAGCAGCCAAGGTTTTGCGCGTGCTTTCTTT
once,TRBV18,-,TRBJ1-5,CASSPPGQPQHF,TGTGCCAGCTCACCACCCGGTCAGCCCCAGCATTTT
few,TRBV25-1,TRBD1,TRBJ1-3,CASSITGAGNTIYF,TGTGCCAGCAGTATCACAGGGGCGGGAAACACCATATATTTT
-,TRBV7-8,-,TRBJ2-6,CASSSLYSGANVLTF,TGTGCCAGCAGCTCCCTGTACTCTGGGGCCAACGTCCTGACTTTC
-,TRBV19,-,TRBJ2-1,CASTSGGYYSYNEQFF,TGTGCCAGTACTTCTGGCGGCTACTATTCCTACAATGAGCAGTTCTTC
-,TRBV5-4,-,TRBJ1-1,CASSPGFQGGLNTEAFF,TGTGCCAGCAGCCCCGGGTTCCAGGGTGGGTTGAACACTGAAGCTTTCTTT
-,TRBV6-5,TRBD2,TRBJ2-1,CASSPQSGSYNEQFF,TGTGCCAGCAGTCCGCAGAGCGGGAGCTACAATGAGCAGTTCTTC
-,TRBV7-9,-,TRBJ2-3,CASSLGTRVSTDTQYF,TGTGCCAGCAGCTTAGGTACGCGGGTGAGCACAGATACGCAGTATTTT
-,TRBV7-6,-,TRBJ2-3,CASSLGGGADTQYF,TGTGCCAGCAGCTTAGGCGGCGGGGCAGATACGCAGTATTTT
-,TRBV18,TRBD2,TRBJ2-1,CASSPLPTSWHEQFF,TGTGCCAGCTCACCCCTTCCGACTAGCTGGCATGAGCAGTTCTTC
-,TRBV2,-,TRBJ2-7,CASSEYYEQYF,TGTGCCAGCAGTGAATACTACGAGCAGTACTTC
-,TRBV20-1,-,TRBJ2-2,CSASFRGAYTGELFF,TGCAGTGCTAGTTTTCGCGGGGCCTACACCGGGGAGCTGTTTTTT
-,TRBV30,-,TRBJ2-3,CAWSVDSAVGNTQYF,TGTGCCTGGAGTGTAGACAGCGCGGTGGGCAATACGCAGTATTTT
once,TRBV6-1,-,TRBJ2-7,CASSSSTVNSYEQYF,TGTGCCAGCAGCTCCTCGACTGTAAACTCCTACGAGCAGTACTTC
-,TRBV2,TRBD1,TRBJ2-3,CASSDVTGGPDTQYF,TGTGCCAGTTCGGACGTGACAGGGGGCCCAGATACGCAGTATTTT
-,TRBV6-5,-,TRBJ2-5,CASRLTDRGETQYF,TGTGCCAGCAGGTTGACGGACAGAGGCGAGACCCAGTACTTC
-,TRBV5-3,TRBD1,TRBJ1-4,CARRLDREREKLFF,TGTGCCAGAAGACTGGACAGGGAAAGAGAAAAACTGTTTTTT
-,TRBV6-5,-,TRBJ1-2,CASSYGHSDGYTF,TGTGCCAGCAGTTACGGACACTCCGATGGCTACACCTTC
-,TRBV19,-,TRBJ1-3,CASSRQLSGNTIYF,TGTGCCAGTAGTCGACAGCTCTCTGGAAACACCATATATTTT
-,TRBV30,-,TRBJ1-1,CAWSGTIRGSTEAFF,TGTGCCTGGAGTGGAACGATCAGAGGGAGCACTGAAGCTTTCTTT
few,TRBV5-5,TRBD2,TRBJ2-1,CASSFRAGGEYNEQFF,TGTGCCAGCAGCTTCAGAGCGGGGGGTGAATACAATGAGCAGTTCTTC
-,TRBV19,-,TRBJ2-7,CASSFSNTGEQYF,TGTGCCAGTAGTTTCTCCAACACGGGCGAGCAGTACTTC
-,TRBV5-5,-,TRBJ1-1,CASSLLGTEAFF,TGTGCCAGCAGCTTACTTGGCACTGAAGCTTTCTTT
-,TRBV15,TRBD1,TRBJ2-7,CATSRDRGSYEQYF,TGTGCCACCAGTCGGGACAGGGGTTCCTACGAGCAGTACTTC
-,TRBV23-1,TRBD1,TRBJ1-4,CASSQTGYANEKLFF,TGCGCCAGCAGTCAGACAGGGTACGCTAATGAAAAACTGTTTTTT
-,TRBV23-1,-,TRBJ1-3,CASSQSGTQARGNTIYF,TGCGCCAGCAGTCAATCGGGAACACAGGCCCGTGGAAACACCATATATTTT
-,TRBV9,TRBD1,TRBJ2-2,CASSPWDRGYTGELFF,TGTGCCAGCAGCCCTTGGGACAGGGGTTACACCGGGGAGCTGTTTTTT
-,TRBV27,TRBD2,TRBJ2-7,CASSDPSRLAGGLYEQYF,TGTGCCAGCAGTGACCCCTCTCGTCTAGCGGGAGGACTCTACGAGCAGTACTTC
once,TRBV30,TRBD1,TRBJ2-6,CAWRKGQGLGGANVLTF,TGTGCCTGGAGAAAGGGACAGGGACTGGGCGGGGCCAACGTCCTGACTTTC
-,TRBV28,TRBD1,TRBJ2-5,CAIRQGARETQYF,TGTGCCATCCGACAGGGGGCGAGAGAGACCCAGTACTTC
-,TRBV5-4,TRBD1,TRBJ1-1,CASSYQGVRTEAFF,TGTGCCAGCAGCTACCAGGGGGTAAGGACTGAAGCTTTCTTT
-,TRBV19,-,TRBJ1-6,CASSIGNLAGRNSPLHF,TGTGCCAGTAGTATAGGAAACCTGGCAGGGCGAAATTCACCCCTCCACTTT
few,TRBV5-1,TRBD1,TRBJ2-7,CASSFFGQGVYEQYF,TGCGCCAGCAGCTTCTTCGGACAGGGGGTCTACGAGCAGTACTTC
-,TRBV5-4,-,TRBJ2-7,CASSTEQGYYEQYF,TGTGCCAGCAGTACCGAACAGGGTTACTACGAGCAGTACTTC
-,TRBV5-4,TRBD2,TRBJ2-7,CASSPAQGGGAFSSYEQYF,TGTGCCAGCAGCCCGGCTCAGGGCGGGGGGGCTTTTAGCTCCTACGAGCAGTACTTC
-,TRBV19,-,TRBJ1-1,CASLEQGYTEAFF,TGTGCCAGTTTGGAGCAGGGGTACACTGAAGCTTTCTTT
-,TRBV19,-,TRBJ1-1,CASSAYPGRVQTLMNTEAFF,TGTGCCAGTAGCGCATACCCTGGCAGAGTTCAGACACTTATGAACACTGAAGCTTTCTTT
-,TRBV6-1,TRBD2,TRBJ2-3,CASSEDQAGGSDTQYF,TGTGCCAGCAGTGAAGATCAAGCGGGAGGTAGCGATACGCAGTATTTT
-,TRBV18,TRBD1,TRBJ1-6,CASSPLGSGGNSPLHF,TGTGCCAGCTCACCACTAGGCTCAGGGGGCAATTCACCCCTCCACTTT
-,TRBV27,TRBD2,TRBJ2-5,CASSRAGGPIETQYF,TGTGCCAGCAGTAGAGCGGGAGGGCCTATCGAGACCCAGTACTTC
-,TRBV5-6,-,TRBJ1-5,CASSLGGRGYQPQHF,TGTGCCAGCAGCTTGGGGGGCAGGGGATATCAGCCCCAGCATTTT
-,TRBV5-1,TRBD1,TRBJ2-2,CATSTGGTGELFF,TGCGCCACCTCGACAGGGGGCACCGGGGAGCTGTTTTTT
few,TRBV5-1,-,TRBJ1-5,CASSPVGGWQPQHF,TGCGCCAGCAGCCCGGTCGGGGGATGGCAGCCCCAGCATTTT
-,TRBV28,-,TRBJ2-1,CASSSLLLYNEQFF,TGTGCCAGCAGTTCCCTCTTACTTTATAATGAGCAGTTCTTC
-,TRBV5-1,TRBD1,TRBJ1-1,CASSRQGGTEAFF,TGCGCCAGCAGCAGGCAGGGGGGAACTGAAGCTTTCTTT
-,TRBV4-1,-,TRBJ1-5,CASSQSQWQPQHF,TGCGCCAGCAGCCAGTCCCAGTGGCAGCCCCAGCATTTT
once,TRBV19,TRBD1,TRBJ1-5,CATRPGGLGNQPQHF,TGTGCCACCAGGCCAGGGGGGCTAGGCAATCAGCCCCAGCATTTT
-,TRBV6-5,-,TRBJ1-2,CASRNPIGRDGYTF,TGTGCCAGCCGAAACCCGATAGGGAGGGATGGCTACACCTTC
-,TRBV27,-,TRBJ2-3,CASSLTLLYLADTQYF,TGTGCCAGCAGTTTAACCCTACTTTATCTGGCAGATACGCAGTATTTT
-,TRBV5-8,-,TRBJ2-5,CASSLVRETQYF,TGTGCCAGCAGCTTGGTACGGGAGACCCAGTACTTC
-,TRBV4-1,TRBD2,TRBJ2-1,CASSQDESVAGGPYEQFF,TGCGCCAGCAGCCAAGATGAGAGCGTCGCGGGAGGGCCTTATGAGCAGTTCTTC
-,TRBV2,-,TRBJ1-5,CASSRGTGSQPQHF,TGTGCCAGCAGCCGAGGAACGGGGAGTCAGCCCCAGCATTTT